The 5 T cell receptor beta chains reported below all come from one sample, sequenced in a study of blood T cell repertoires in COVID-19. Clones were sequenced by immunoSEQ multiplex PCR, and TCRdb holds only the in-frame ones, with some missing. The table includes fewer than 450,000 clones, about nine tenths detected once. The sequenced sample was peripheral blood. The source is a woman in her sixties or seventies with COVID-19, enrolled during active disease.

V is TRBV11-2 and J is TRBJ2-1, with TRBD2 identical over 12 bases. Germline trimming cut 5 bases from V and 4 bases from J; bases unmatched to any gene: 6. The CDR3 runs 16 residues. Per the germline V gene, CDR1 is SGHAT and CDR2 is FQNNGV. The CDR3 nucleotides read TGTGCCAGCAGCCCCCGGACTAGCGGGGAGTACAATGAGCAGTTCTTC. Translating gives CASSPRTSGEYNEQFF.

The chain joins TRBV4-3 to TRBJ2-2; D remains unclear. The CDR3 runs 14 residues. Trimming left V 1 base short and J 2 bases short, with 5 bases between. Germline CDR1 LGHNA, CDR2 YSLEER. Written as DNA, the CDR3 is TGCGCCAGCAGCCAAGGTATCAACACCGGGGAGCTGTTTTTT. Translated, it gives CASSQGINTGELFF.

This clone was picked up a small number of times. The DNA for the CDR3 is TGTGCCAGCAGCCAAGTGGCAGGGGGAGATACTTACGAGCAGTACTTC. Translated: CASSQVAGGDTYEQYF. The rearrangement links TRBV4-2 to TRBJ2-7; 7 bases fit TRBD1. This CDR3 is 16 amino acids long. V dropped 1 base and J dropped 4; count of bases not matched to a gene: 10. Germline assignment: CDR1 LGHNA and CDR2 YNFKEQ.

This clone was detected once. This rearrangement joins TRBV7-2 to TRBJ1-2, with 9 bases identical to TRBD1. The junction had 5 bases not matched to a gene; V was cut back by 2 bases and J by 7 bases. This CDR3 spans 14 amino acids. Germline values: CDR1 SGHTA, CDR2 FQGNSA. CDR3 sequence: CASSLNRGQGGYTF. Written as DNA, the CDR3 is TGTGCCAGCAGCTTAAACAGGGGGCAAGGTGGCTACACCTTC.

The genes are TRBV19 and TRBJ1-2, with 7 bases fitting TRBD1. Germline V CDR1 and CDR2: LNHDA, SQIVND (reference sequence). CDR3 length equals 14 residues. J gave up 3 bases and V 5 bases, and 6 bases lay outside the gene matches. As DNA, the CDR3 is TGTGCCAGTAGTCTTCAGGGGGAGGACTATGGCTACACCTTC. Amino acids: CASSLQGEDYGYTF.